One sample yielded the 5 T cell receptor beta chains listed below, sequenced in a study of blood T cell repertoires in COVID-19 (TCRdb year 2020). Libraries were prepared through the immunoSEQ multiplex PCR assay. TCRdb retrieved this table from immuneACCESS and kept in-frame rearrangements only. Not all clones are present; in checked studies, unresolved V genes account for under half, and no reason is known for the remainder. The table for this sample lists a few hundred thousand clones; about 90% of them were counted only once. About 3% of the sample belongs to the ten largest clones. The specimen sequenced was PBMCs or T cells enriched from blood (not recorded which). Receptor source: a woman in her twenties or thirties who had recovered from COVID-19.

This sequence joins TRBV27 and TRBJ1-1, with 8 nucleotides matching TRBD1. J was trimmed by 4 bases and V by 5 bases; bases with no gene match: 6. The CDR3 is made up of 14 amino acids. Germline V gene data show CDR1 as MNHEY and CDR2 as SMNVEV (reference sequence). This CDR3 is CASSTGGGGTEAFF. The CDR3 bases are TGTGCCAGCAGTACAGGGGGAGGAGGCACTGAAGCTTTCTTT.

This chain joins TRBV5-1 and TRBJ2-1; 10 nucleotides align to TRBD2. The CDR3 has 13 amino acids. The V and J ends lost 3 bases and 15 bases, in that order; junction bases with no gene match: 9. Germline V CDR1 and CDR2: SGHRS, YFSETQ. CDR3 nucleotide sequence: TGCGCCAGCAGCTCGACTGAGGGACTAGCGCCGTTCTTC. This encodes CASSSTEGLAPFF.

V and J are TRBV5-6 and TRBJ2-5; TRBD2 matches 9 bases. The V segment lost 2 bases and the J segment 4 bases; nucleotides outside the gene matches: 15. Germline CDR1 and CDR2: SGHDT and YYEEEE. CDR3 length: 18 residues. CDR3: CASSFSLAGAEGPETQYF. The CDR3 coding sequence is TGTGCCAGCAGCTTTTCGTTAGCGGGAGCCGAGGGTCCAGAGACCCAGTACTTC. The full variable domain, its missing parts supplied by reference TRBV5-6 and TRBJ2-5, is DAGVTQSPTHLIKTRGQQVTLRCSPKSGHDTVSWYQQALGQGPQFIFQYYEEEERQRGNFPDRFSGHQFPNYSSELNVNALLLGDSALYLCASSFSLAGAEGPETQYFGPGTRLLVL.

The chain links TRBV18 to TRBJ2-3; tentatively, D is TRBD1 (6 bases). V lost 2 bases and J lost 4, with 19 bases in between. The germline V gene has CDR1 KGHSH and CDR2 LQKENI. The CDR3 is made up of 17 amino acids. The CDR3 protein is CASSPSFGTPPPDTQYF. For the CDR3, the DNA is TGTGCCAGCTCACCATCATTCGGGACACCTCCACCAGATACGCAGTATTTT.

V usage is TRBV10-3 and J usage is TRBJ1-2; 7 positions agree with TRBD1. CDR3 length: 16 residues. V lost 7 bases and J lost 0; bases outside the gene matches: 11. The germline gives CDR1 ENHRY, CDR2 SYGVKD. The CDR3 reads CAINTGQAAANYGYTF. The CDR3 region has the DNA TGTGCCATCAATACAGGACAGGCGGCTGCTAACTATGGCTACACCTTC.